Listed here is a single TCR beta chain. Its antigen is not known. This entry belongs to a study of cytomegalovirus exposure and HLA in healthy donors. Overall study results and limits: The study put 150 to 200 TCR beta chains on its list as cytomegalovirus-associated.

TCRdb keeps only in-frame clones here, not all; method: immunoSEQ multiplex PCR. Among 200,000 to 250,000 clones listed, 75% to 90% were seen once. Per germline, CDR1 MRHNA and CDR2 SNTAGT. The CDR3 has 13 residues. V was shortened by 4 bases and J by 7 bases, with 13 bases between the two germline ends. The chain recombines TRBV6-4 with TRBJ1-2, with D perhaps TRBD1 (6 bases). Sequencing used PBMCs. The sequence was obtained from a woman aged 30 to 39 in good health and CMV-seropositive. CDR3 loop: CASSVDPGAGYTF. CDR3 DNA: TGTGCCAGCAGTGTAGACCCGGGGGCTGGCTACACCTTC.